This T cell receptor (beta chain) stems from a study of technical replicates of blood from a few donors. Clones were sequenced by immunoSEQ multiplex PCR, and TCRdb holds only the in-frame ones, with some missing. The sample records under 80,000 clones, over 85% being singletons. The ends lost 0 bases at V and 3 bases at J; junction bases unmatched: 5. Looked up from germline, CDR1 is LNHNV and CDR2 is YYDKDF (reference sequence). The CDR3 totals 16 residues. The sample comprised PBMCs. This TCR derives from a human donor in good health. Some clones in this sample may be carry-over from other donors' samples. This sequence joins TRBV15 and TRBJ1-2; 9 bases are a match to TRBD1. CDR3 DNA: TGTGCCACCAGCAGAGATGGGACAGGGAGGGACTATGGCTACACCTTC. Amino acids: CATSRDGTGRDYGYTF.